This TCR beta chain comes out of a study of T cell responses to AZD1222 COVID-19 vaccine. Profiled with immunoSEQ multiplex PCR; TCRdb holds only in-frame clones, not every one. The sample yields some 150,000 clones, approximately 78% seen once. J was trimmed by 3 bases and V by 3 bases; bases with no gene match: 5. The CDR3 extends over 15 amino acids. Looked up from germline, CDR1 is LNHDA and CDR2 is SQIVND (reference sequence). This receptor was identified in an adult in good health. The V gene is TRBV19, the J gene TRBJ2-1, with 7 nucleotides matching TRBD2. The sequencing here drew on peripheral blood, taken on day 0 of MenACWY control vaccination. CDR3: CASSMSGVDYNEQFF. The CDR3 coding sequence is TGTGCCAGTAGTATGAGCGGGGTAGACTACAATGAGCAGTTCTTC.